One and the same sample provided the 27 T cell receptor beta chains below, sequenced in a study of tumor-infiltrating lymphocytes in localized non-small cell lung cancer. This table comes from immunoSEQ multiplex PCR, and its TCRdb copy is limited to in-frame clones, with some not included. Among 20,000 to 25,000 clones, approximately 80% were seen once, and the ten largest hold 3% to 3.5%. Sequenced sample: lung tumor tissue. The receptors come from a human donor with non-small cell lung cancer.

This chain links TRBV7-9 with TRBJ1-1; D not resolved. CDR3 length: 13 residues. Germline V CDR1 and CDR2: SEHNR, FQNEAQ (reference sequence). Trimming removed 1 base at V and 8 bases at J, with 11 bases between. CDR3 amino acids: CASSLEWTREAFF. The CDR3 coding sequence is TGTGCCAGCAGCTTAGAATGGACGCGGGAAGCTTTCTTT.

V is TRBV30 and J is TRBJ1-2, with D uncertain. This CDR3 contains 13 residues. Trimming removed 6 bases from V and 2 bases from J, with 13 bases in between. Germline V gives CDR1 GTSNPN, CDR2 SVGIG (reference sequence). CDR3 DNA sequence: TGTGCCTGCCCGGAGGCAGCCAACTATGGCTACACCTTC. Its translation: CACPEAANYGYTF.

The chain uses TRBV10-3 and TRBJ2-5; 7 bases match TRBD1. This CDR3 region has 14 residues. Germline V gene sequence: CDR1 ENHRY, CDR2 SYGVKD. J was trimmed by 3 bases and V by 6 bases; bases with no gene match: 7. CDR3 in amino acids: CAISPGTDKETQYF. The CDR3 coding sequence is TGTGCCATCAGCCCTGGGACAGATAAAGAGACCCAGTACTTC.

The chain recombines TRBV4-2 with TRBJ2-3, with 7 nucleotides matching TRBD1. V trimming: 1 base; J trimming: 0 bases; junction bases outside the gene matches: 1. Germline loops: CDR1 LGHNA, CDR2 YNFKEQ. The CDR3 is made up of 15 amino acids. This CDR3 is CASSQGTGSTDTQYF. The CDR3 DNA sequence: TGTGCCAGCAGCCAAGGGACAGGTAGCACAGATACGCAGTATTTT.

This clone was detected only once. The chain links TRBV7-2 to TRBJ2-1, with 8 nucleotides matching TRBD2. The CDR3 has 16 residues. Germline CDR1 SGHTA, CDR2 FQGNSA. J lost 7 bases, V lost 1 base, and 9 bases had no gene match. The CDR3 nucleotides read TGTGCCAGCAGCTTAGACCCGGGAGGGTTCTATAATGAGCAGTTCTTC. As protein: CASSLDPGGFYNEQFF. The full variable domain, completed using reference TRBV7-2 and TRBJ2-1, is GAGVSQSPSNKVTEKGKDVELRCDPISGHTALYWYRQSLGQGLEFLIYFQGNSAPDKSGLPSDRFSAERTGGSVSTLTIQRTQQEDSAVYLCASSLDPGGFYNEQFFGPGTRLTVL.

This clone has just one count. The rearrangement joins TRBV10-2 to TRBJ2-1; D is possibly TRBD2 (5 bases). CDR1 is WSHSY and CDR2 is SAAADI in the germline V gene. The V and J ends lost 4 bases and 9 bases respectively, with 7 bases between them. This CDR3 has 11 amino acids. CDR3 sequence: CASSGGSEQFF. The CDR3 nucleotides read TGCGCCAGCAGTGGAGGGAGTGAGCAGTTCTTC.

V gene TRBV18 combines with J gene TRBJ1-4; 7 nucleotides match TRBD1. The CDR3 totals 14 residues. Germline assignment: CDR1 KGHSH and CDR2 LQKENI. V trimming: 2 bases; J trimming: 5 bases; junction bases outside the gene matches: 2. The DNA of the CDR3 is TGTGCCAGCTCACCAGGGACAGAAAATGAAAAACTGTTTTTT. This codes for CASSPGTENEKLFF.

This chain connects TRBV7-3 to TRBJ2-1; the D is unclear. CDR3 length: 13 residues. Germline CDR1 reads SGHTA; CDR2 reads FQGTGA. The ends were cut back, 5 bases at V and 6 bases at J, with 11 bases in the middle. The DNA for the CDR3 is TGTGCCAGCAGCCCCCGCATTGCCAATGAGCAGTTCTTC. Protein sequence: CASSPRIANEQFF.

This clone was seen once. CDR3 sequence (DNA): TGTGCCGGGGGCACTGAAGCTTTCTTT. Encoded protein: CAGGTEAFF. The chain uses TRBV28 and TRBJ1-1, with D possibly TRBD1 on 5 matching bases. This CDR3 is built from 9 residues. Germline V lookup: CDR1 MDHEN, CDR2 SYDVKM. Between the trimmed V and J ends, which lost 11 bases and 4 bases, there was a span of 5 bases.

The V and J genes are TRBV19 and TRBJ2-7, with 7 positions matching TRBD2. Per the germline V gene, CDR1 is LNHDA and CDR2 is SQIVND (reference sequence). CDR3 length equals 15 residues. J was trimmed by 4 bases and V by 6 bases; bases with no gene match: 12. The CDR3 spells CASRGLGGKNYEQYF. In nucleotides, the CDR3 is TGTGCCAGTAGGGGCTTGGGGGGGAAAAATTACGAGCAGTACTTC.

V is TRBV5-1 and J is TRBJ1-2; weak D call: TRBD1 (5 bases). The V gene's germline CDR1 is SGHRS and CDR2 YFSETQ. The V end lost 1 base, the J end lost 3 bases, and 7 bases lay between the germline ends. There are 13 residues in the CDR3. CDR3 residues: CASSLLGDYGYTF. CDR3 nucleotide sequence: TGCGCCAGCAGCTTGTTAGGGGACTATGGCTACACCTTC.

The chain couples TRBV18 to TRBJ2-1, with D maybe TRBD2 (5 bases). CDR1 and CDR2 from the germline V gene are KGHSH and LQKENI. This CDR3 region has 16 residues. Deletions cut 3 bases from V and 2 bases from J, with 14 bases between. Written as DNA, the CDR3 is TGTGCCAGCTCACCGACTACTAGACAAACCTACAATGAGCAGTTCTTC. Protein: CASSPTTRQTYNEQFF.

This chain links TRBV14 with TRBJ2-7; 7 bases are shared with TRBD2. Germline trimming cut 0 bases from V and 7 bases from J; bases unmatched to any gene: 9. This CDR3 contains 15 residues. Germline V gene sequence: CDR1 SGHDN, CDR2 FVKESK. CDR3 amino acids: CASSQESAGDREQYF. The CDR3 nucleotides are TGTGCCAGCAGCCAAGAATCGGCGGGAGATAGGGAGCAGTACTTC.

This clone has more than one count but fewer than ten. The V gene is TRBV2, the J gene TRBJ2-3; TRBD2 matches at 11 bases. Germline CDR1 and CDR2: SNHLY and FYNNEI. This CDR3 contains 16 residues. The junction had 8 bases not matched to a gene; V was cut back by 3 bases and J by 6 bases. CDR3 coding DNA: TGTGCCAGCAGTGACGATAGCGGGAGGGCCGGTGATACGCAGTATTTT. As protein: CASSDDSGRAGDTQYF.

This clone has a single count. This chain links TRBV10-1 with TRBJ1-5, with D perhaps TRBD1 (5 bases). Germline CDR1 and CDR2: WNHNN and SYGVQD (reference sequence). Trimming took 2 bases from V and 7 from J, leaving 9 bases between them. The CDR3 has 13 residues. This chain's CDR3 is CASSEAWGQPQHF. For the CDR3, the DNA is TGCGCCAGCAGTGAGGCTTGGGGCCAGCCCCAGCATTTT.

The chain has TRBV5-8 and TRBJ2-5; the D is unclear. Trimming pared 4 bases from V and 1 base from J, leaving 11 bases between. Germline values: CDR1 SGHTS, CDR2 YDEGEE. The CDR3 covers 14 residues. CDR3 amino acids: CASSTRRFQETQYF. The CDR3 DNA reads as TGTGCCAGCAGCACCAGGAGATTCCAAGAGACCCAGTACTTC.

The gene calls are TRBV19 and TRBJ2-3; D is undetermined. Germline V lookup: CDR1 LNHDA, CDR2 SQIVND (reference sequence). V lost 6 bases and J 3 bases, leaving 7 bases between the germline ends. The CDR3 spans 12 residues. The chain's CDR3 is CASSPPTDTQYF. In DNA, the CDR3 is TGTGCCAGTAGCCCCCCGACAGATACGCAGTATTTT.

The CDR3 spells CASSSGDFSYEQYF. The CDR3 DNA is TGTGCCAGCAGCTCGGGGGACTTCTCCTACGAGCAGTACTTC. The chain has TRBV7-8 and TRBJ2-7; possible D gene TRBD2, 6 bases. The germline V and J ends were trimmed by 4 bases and 0 bases, with 10 bases remaining between them. This CDR3 region has 14 residues. In germline, CDR1 is SGHVS, CDR2 FQNEAQ. Together with reference TRBV7-8 and TRBJ2-7, the CDR3 gives the full variable domain: GAGVSQSPRYKVAKRGQDVALRCDPISGHVSLFWYQQALGQGPEFLTYFQNEAQLDKSGLPSDRFFAERPEGSVSTLKIQRTQQEDSAVYLCASSSGDFSYEQYFGPGTRLTVT.

The V and J genes are TRBV2 and TRBJ2-7, with 8 bases that match TRBD1. The CDR3 loop spans 14 amino acids. The V segment lost 6 bases and the J segment 4 bases; nucleotides outside the gene matches: 8. Germline CDR1 reads SNHLY; CDR2 reads FYNNEI. The CDR3 DNA reads TGTGCCAGCAGGTCGGCAGGGGGCCTTTACGAGCAGTACTTC. It encodes CASRSAGGLYEQYF.

The rearrangement links TRBV5-4 to TRBJ2-6; TRBD2 aligns across 7 bases. Germline CDR1 is SGHNT and CDR2 is YYREEE (reference sequence). The CDR3 length is 15 residues. With V trimmed by 4 bases and J by 2 bases, 3 bases remained unmatched. The CDR3 reads CASSHSGTGANVLTF. DNA for the CDR3: TGTGCCAGCAGCCACAGCGGGACTGGGGCCAACGTCCTGACTTTC.

CDR3 sequence reads: CASSEWTGEKLFF. The CDR3 nucleotides are TGTGCCAGCAGTGAGTGGACCGGGGAAAAACTGTTTTTT. The chain has TRBV2 and TRBJ1-4; D ambiguous. The CDR3 covers 13 residues. Trimming cost V 3 bases and J 8 bases, with 10 bases left between them. In germline, CDR1 is SNHLY, CDR2 FYNNEI.

CDR3 in amino acids: CASSGNGTSYEQYF. CDR3 coding DNA: TGTGCCAGCAGCGGAAACGGGACCTCCTACGAGCAGTACTTC. The chain links TRBV7-4 to TRBJ2-7; TRBD1 or TRBD2 may be the D gene (5 bases each). The V end lost 5 bases, the J end lost 0 bases, and 11 bases lay between the germline ends. Germline lookup yields CDR1 SGHVT and CDR2 SQSDAQ. This CDR3 spans 14 amino acids.

The gene calls are TRBV9 and TRBJ2-1, with D perhaps matching TRBD2 (5 bases). The CDR3 sequence is 16 residues long. Per germline, CDR1 SGDLS and CDR2 YYNGEE. V was clipped by 3 bases and J by 7 bases, with 20 bases between them. This CDR3 reads CASSESPSSGRNEQFF. DNA for the CDR3: TGTGCCAGCAGCGAGAGTCCTAGCTCGGGAAGGAATGAGCAGTTCTTC.

The chain uses TRBV7-9 and TRBJ2-1; D may match TRBD1 or TRBD2 (6 bases each). The germline V gene encodes CDR1 SEHNR and CDR2 FQNEAQ (reference sequence). This CDR3 spans 15 amino acids. Written as DNA, the CDR3 is TGTGCTTTGAGGCAGGGGCGGGAAACGTACAATGAGCAGTTCTTC. Translating it yields CALRQGRETYNEQFF.

J is TRBJ2-7 and V is TRBV6-5; 11 nucleotides align to TRBD2. This CDR3 contains 15 residues. Germline V gene data show CDR1 as MNHEY and CDR2 as SVGAGI. With 6 bases clipped from V and 0 bases from J, the junction kept 4 bases outside the gene matches. CDR3 region: CASSTTSGASYEQYF. The CDR3 DNA follows: TGTGCCAGCAGCACGACTAGCGGGGCCTCCTACGAGCAGTACTTC.

The rearrangement uses TRBV2 and TRBJ1-3, with D possibly matching TRBD1 (6 bases). Germline-derived CDR1 and CDR2 are SNHLY and FYNNEI. The length of the CDR3 is 13 residues. Trimming left V 8 bases short and J 3 bases short, with 11 bases between. The CDR3: CASASGDGNTIYF. CDR3 nucleotides: TGTGCCAGCGCATCAGGGGATGGAAACACCATATATTTT.

This clone turned up a few times. The V call is TRBV5-1, the J call TRBJ2-1; D remains unclear. CDR1 is SGHRS and CDR2 is YFSETQ in the germline V gene. The CDR3 is 14 amino acids. The ends were cut back, 5 bases at V and 7 bases at J, with 16 bases in the middle. The CDR3 sequence is CASRVDPSVNEQFF. DNA for the CDR3: TGCGCCAGCAGAGTTGACCCCTCTGTGAATGAGCAGTTCTTC. The whole variable domain, filled in from reference TRBV5-1 and TRBJ2-1, reads KAGVTQTPRYLIKTRGQQVTLSCSPISGHRSVSWYQQTPGQGLQFLFEYFSETQRNKGNFPGRFSGRQFSNSRSEMNVSTLELGDSALYLCASRVDPSVNEQFFGPGTRLTVL.